Below are 25 T cell receptor beta chains sequenced from a single sample in a study of CD8 T cells in Susac syndrome. After extraction with the RNeasy kit, roughly 0.5 to 1 ug of the RNA was reverse transcribed using random hexamers. MiXCR, run by TCRdb on the immunoSEQ multiplex PCR reads, gives a single entry per CDR3 protein. The sample consists of 85,000 to 95,000 distinct CDR3 sequences, 85% to 95% of them appearing once. The sequencing input was CD4+ T cells from PBMCs. The receptors shown here come from a human donor with Susac syndrome.

This clonotype has a single count. The V call is TRBV20-1, the J call TRBJ2-3; 9 positions match TRBD2. The V gene end was trimmed by 6 bases and the J gene end by 1 base; junction bases not matched to a gene: 8. Germline V gene data show CDR1 as DFQATT and CDR2 as SNEGSKA (reference sequence). The CDR3 runs 15 residues. This CDR3 reads CSAPRGGLGTDTQYF. For the CDR3, the DNA is TGCAGTGCGCCGCGGGGGGGCCTGGGCACAGATACGCAGTATTTT.

The CDR3, as DNA: TGTGCCAGCAGCTGGGAACAAGAGACCCAGTACTTC. This translates into CASSWEQETQYF. V is TRBV11-2 and J is TRBJ2-5, with D hard to call. Trimming left V 4 bases short and J 2 bases short, with 5 bases between. This CDR3 is built from 12 residues. Germline lookup yields CDR1 SGHAT and CDR2 FQNNGV.

The CDR3 loop is CSARETGIPTGELFF. CDR3 coding DNA: TGCAGTGCTAGGGAAACCGGGATTCCGACCGGGGAGCTGTTTTTT. The chain carries TRBV20-1 and TRBJ2-2; a weak D match, TRBD2 (5 bases). The germline gives CDR1 DFQATT, CDR2 SNEGSKA (reference sequence). The CDR3 covers 15 residues. Trimming took 3 bases from V and 5 from J, leaving 16 bases between them.

The chain couples TRBV7-2 to TRBJ1-2; 7 positions agree with TRBD1. The CDR3 runs to 15 residues. The junction had 5 bases not matched to a gene; V was cut back by 1 base and J by 3 bases. Germline CDR1 SGHTA, CDR2 FQGNSA. CDR3 sequence (DNA): TGTGCCAGCAGCTTAGGGGGACAGAGAGACTATGGCTACACCTTC. Its translation is CASSLGGQRDYGYTF.

This chain uses TRBV12-3 or TRBV12-4 with TRBJ2-5, with D perhaps matching TRBD2 (5 bases). The CDR3 has 14 residues. V gave up 3 bases and J gave up 2 bases, with 10 bases separating them. CDR3 sequence: CASSFGRGQETQYF. The CDR3 DNA reads TGTGCCAGCAGTTTCGGACGGGGACAAGAGACCCAGTACTTC.

This CDR3 reads CASSLHPGQGNKQYF. The CDR3 coding sequence is TGTGCCAGCAGCCTTCACCCGGGACAGGGGAATAAGCAGTACTTC. V is TRBV28 and J is TRBJ2-7; 10 bases align to TRBD1. The ends lost 6 bases at V and 8 bases at J; junction bases unmatched: 13. There are 15 residues in the CDR3. Germline loops: CDR1 MDHEN, CDR2 SYDVKM.

The chain has TRBV19 and TRBJ1-6, with D unresolved. The CDR3 has 14 amino acids. V lost 2 bases, J lost 5 bases, and 7 bases lay in between. Germline CDR1 is LNHDA and CDR2 is SQIVND (reference sequence). The CDR3 sequence: CASSIIPDNSPLHF. CDR3 nucleotide sequence: TGTGCCAGTAGTATAATCCCGGATAATTCACCCCTCCACTTT.

The chain recombines TRBV30 with TRBJ1-1; D uncertain. Germline V gives CDR1 GTSNPN, CDR2 SVGIG (reference sequence). The CDR3 runs to 17 residues. Trimming cost V 4 bases and J 0 bases, with 21 bases left between them. The CDR3 is CAWTSLYGLTMNTEAFF. Written as DNA, the CDR3 is TGTGCCTGGACCTCGTTGTATGGGCTAACCATGAACACTGAAGCTTTCTTT.

The CDR3 nucleotides are TGCGCCAGCAGCATACGGACAGGACCCTACGAGCAGTACTTC. Translation gives CASSIRTGPYEQYF. The V gene is TRBV4-3, the J gene TRBJ2-7; 7 nucleotides align to TRBD1. CDR1 and CDR2 from the germline V gene are LGHNA and YSLEER. V was pared by 5 bases and J by 2 bases, with 6 bases of the junction left unmatched. This CDR3 has 14 residues.

This chain uses TRBV11-1 with TRBJ2-3; 9 bases map to TRBD1. After removal of 5 bases from V and 3 bases from J, the junction contained 9 bases not matched to a gene. This CDR3 contains 16 residues. The V gene's germline CDR1 is SGHAT and CDR2 FQDESV (reference sequence). In nucleotides, the CDR3 is TGTGCCAGCAGCATATGGGGACAGGGACGGACAGATACGCAGTATTTT. This codes for CASSIWGQGRTDTQYF.

This clonotype was recorded only once. CDR3 sequence: CASSSDMGGRYNEQFF. In DNA, the CDR3 is TGTGCCAGCAGTTCTGACATGGGGGGCCGCTACAATGAGCAGTTCTTC. The chain uses TRBV28 and TRBJ2-1, with D perhaps being TRBD1 or TRBD2 (6 bases each). In germline, CDR1 is MDHEN, CDR2 SYDVKM. V was pared by 4 bases and J by 3 bases, with 16 bases between. The CDR3 runs to 16 residues.

V usage is TRBV2 and J usage is TRBJ2-2, with TRBD1 identical over 7 bases. Trimming took 6 bases from V and 6 from J; bases not matched to a gene: 7. This CDR3 comprises 14 residues. Germline CDR1 is SNHLY and CDR2 is FYNNEI. CDR3 nucleotide sequence: TGTGCCAGCAGGCTGGGACAGTCGGCCGGGGAGCTGTTTTTT. Protein sequence: CASRLGQSAGELFF.

In DNA, the CDR3 is TGTGCCAGCAGCCTCGGGGGAGGGACCGAGACCCAGTACTTC. It is translated as CASSLGGGTETQYF. This chain links TRBV3-1 with TRBJ2-5; TRBD2 agrees at 7 bases. Looked up from germline, CDR1 is LGHDT and CDR2 is YNNKEL (reference sequence). Unmatched junction bases numbered 7, after V lost 4 bases and J lost 5 bases. The CDR3 sequence is 14 residues long.

The chain's CDR3 is CASTRGLGYGYTF. Written as DNA, the CDR3 is TGTGCCAGCACCAGGGGGCTTGGCTATGGCTACACCTTC. The chain couples TRBV7-9 to TRBJ1-2; 8 bases line up with TRBD1. The germline V gene encodes CDR1 SEHNR and CDR2 FQNEAQ (reference sequence). The V and J ends lost 7 bases and 4 bases, in that order; junction bases with no gene match: 5. This CDR3 contains 13 residues.

V and J are TRBV20-1 and TRBJ1-5; 7 nucleotides align to TRBD1. V dropped 0 bases and J dropped 1; count of bases not matched to a gene: 6. The germline V gene has CDR1 DFQATT and CDR2 SNEGSKA (reference sequence). This CDR3 region has 16 residues. CDR3 sequence (DNA): TGCAGTGCTAGAGACCAACAGGGGCAAAGCAATCAGCCCCAGCATTTT. Residues: CSARDQQGQSNQPQHF.

The chain carries TRBV7-7 and TRBJ2-6; the D is unclear. Trimming cost V 5 bases and J 3 bases, with 11 bases left between them. This CDR3 is built from 15 residues. CDR1 and CDR2 from the germline V gene are SSHAT and FNYEAQ (reference sequence). CDR3 coding DNA: TGTGCCAGCAGCCCTACACCTAATGGGGCCAACGTCCTGACTTTC. As protein: CASSPTPNGANVLTF.

CDR3: CASSLKTAGNIQYF. The CDR3 bases are TGTGCCAGCAGTTTAAAGACCGCCGGCAACATTCAGTACTTC. The gene calls are TRBV27 and TRBJ2-4; D remains unclear. V gave up 2 bases and J gave up 7 bases, with 12 bases separating them. The CDR3 sequence is 14 residues long. Germline lookup yields CDR1 MNHEY and CDR2 SMNVEV (reference sequence).

The chain links TRBV10-3 to TRBJ2-2, with D perhaps matching TRBD1 or TRBD2 (6 bases each). CDR1 is ENHRY and CDR2 is SYGVKD in the germline V gene. The CDR3 has 16 amino acids. Trimming removed 5 bases from V and 0 bases from J, with 13 bases in between. Here the CDR3 reads CAISKGDFTNTGELFF. CDR3 DNA: TGTGCCATCAGTAAGGGGGACTTTACGAACACCGGGGAGCTGTTTTTT.

The chain has TRBV20-1 and TRBJ2-7; 10 nucleotides align to TRBD2. This CDR3 is built from 15 residues. The germline V gene encodes CDR1 DFQATT and CDR2 SNEGSKA (reference sequence). Trimming cost V 4 bases and J 2 bases; bases outside gene matches: 8. Written as DNA, the CDR3 is TGCAGTGCTAAGCTAGCGGGGGCACCTACCTACGAGCAGTACTTC. This encodes CSAKLAGAPTYEQYF.

This chain connects TRBV21-1 to TRBJ2-6; the table's D call, TRBD1, has no DNA check behind it. TRBV21-1 is listed as a pseudogene. This CDR3 is 18 amino acids long. CDR3 sequence reads: CASSKAPPERAGANVLTF. The CDR3 region has the DNA TGTGCCAGCAGCAAAGCCCCCCCAGAAAGGGCTGGGGCCAACGTCCTGACTTTC.

This sequence joins TRBV5-1 and TRBJ1-5; TRBD1 might be the D (6 bases). CDR1 and CDR2 from the germline V gene are SGHRS and YFSETQ. The V end was cut by 0 bases, the J end by 0 bases, with 13 bases between. There are 17 residues in the CDR3. The DNA of the CDR3 is TGCGCCAGCAGCTTGGGCGCCGGGACACATAGCAATCAGCCCCAGCATTTT. Residues: CASSLGAGTHSNQPQHF.

This clonotype was counted a few times. This chain uses TRBV2 with TRBJ1-6; perhaps TRBD1 as D (5 bases). CDR3 length: 13 residues. The germline V and J ends were trimmed by 8 bases and 6 bases, with 11 bases remaining between them. Per germline, CDR1 SNHLY and CDR2 FYNNEI. The CDR3 sequence is CASSAGTNSPLHF. CDR3 coding DNA: TGTGCCAGCTCCGCGGGGACTAATTCACCCCTCCACTTT.

The chain employs TRBV5-1 and TRBJ2-7; no clear D. V lost 4 bases and J lost 2, with 10 bases in between. This CDR3 contains 13 residues. From germline, CDR1 is SGHRS and CDR2 YFSETQ. CDR3: CASSRAGTYEQYF. In DNA, the CDR3 is TGCGCCAGCAGCCGGGCTGGGACCTACGAGCAGTACTTC.

In its sample, this clonotype was seen a few times. This chain joins TRBV19 and TRBJ2-1; no clear D. V dropped 5 bases and J dropped 6 bases, with 8 bases sitting between them. This CDR3 has 12 residues. Germline V gene data show CDR1 as LNHDA and CDR2 as SQIVND (reference sequence). The CDR3 sequence is CASSPQFNEQFF. CDR3 bases: TGTGCCAGTAGTCCCCAATTCAATGAGCAGTTCTTC. The variable domain in full, completed from reference TRBV19 and TRBJ2-1, reads DGGITQSPKYLFRKEGQNVTLSCEQNLNHDAMYWYRQDPGQGLRLIYYSQIVNDFQKGDIAEGYSVSREKKESFPLTVTSAQKNPTAFYLCASSPQFNEQFFGPGTRLTVL.

The V gene is TRBV29-1, the J gene TRBJ2-1; 7 bases fit TRBD1. The CDR3 sequence is 13 residues long. The germline gives CDR1 SQVTM, CDR2 ANQGSEA. V trimming: 4 bases; J trimming: 8 bases; junction bases outside the gene matches: 8. The CDR3 spells CSVVVTGIDEQFF. The CDR3, as DNA: TGCAGCGTTGTTGTGACAGGGATCGATGAGCAGTTCTTC.